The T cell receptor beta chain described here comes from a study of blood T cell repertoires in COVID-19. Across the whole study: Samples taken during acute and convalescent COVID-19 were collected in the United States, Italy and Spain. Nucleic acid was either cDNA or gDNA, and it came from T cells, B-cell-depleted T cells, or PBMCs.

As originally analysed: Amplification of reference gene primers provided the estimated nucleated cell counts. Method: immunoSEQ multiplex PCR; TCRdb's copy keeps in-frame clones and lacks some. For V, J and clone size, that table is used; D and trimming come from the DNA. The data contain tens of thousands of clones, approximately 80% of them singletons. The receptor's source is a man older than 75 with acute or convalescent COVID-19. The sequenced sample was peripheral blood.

This chain's CDR3 is CASSLSPPGHNYEQYF. CDR3 DNA: TGTGCCAGCAGCTTATCCCCCCCGGGACACAACTACGAGCAGTACTTC. The chain recombines TRBV7-2 with TRBJ2-7, with D possibly TRBD1 on 6 matching bases. There are 16 residues in the CDR3. Germline values: CDR1 SGHTA, CDR2 FQGNSA. The V end was cut by 2 bases, the J end by 3 bases, with 17 bases between.